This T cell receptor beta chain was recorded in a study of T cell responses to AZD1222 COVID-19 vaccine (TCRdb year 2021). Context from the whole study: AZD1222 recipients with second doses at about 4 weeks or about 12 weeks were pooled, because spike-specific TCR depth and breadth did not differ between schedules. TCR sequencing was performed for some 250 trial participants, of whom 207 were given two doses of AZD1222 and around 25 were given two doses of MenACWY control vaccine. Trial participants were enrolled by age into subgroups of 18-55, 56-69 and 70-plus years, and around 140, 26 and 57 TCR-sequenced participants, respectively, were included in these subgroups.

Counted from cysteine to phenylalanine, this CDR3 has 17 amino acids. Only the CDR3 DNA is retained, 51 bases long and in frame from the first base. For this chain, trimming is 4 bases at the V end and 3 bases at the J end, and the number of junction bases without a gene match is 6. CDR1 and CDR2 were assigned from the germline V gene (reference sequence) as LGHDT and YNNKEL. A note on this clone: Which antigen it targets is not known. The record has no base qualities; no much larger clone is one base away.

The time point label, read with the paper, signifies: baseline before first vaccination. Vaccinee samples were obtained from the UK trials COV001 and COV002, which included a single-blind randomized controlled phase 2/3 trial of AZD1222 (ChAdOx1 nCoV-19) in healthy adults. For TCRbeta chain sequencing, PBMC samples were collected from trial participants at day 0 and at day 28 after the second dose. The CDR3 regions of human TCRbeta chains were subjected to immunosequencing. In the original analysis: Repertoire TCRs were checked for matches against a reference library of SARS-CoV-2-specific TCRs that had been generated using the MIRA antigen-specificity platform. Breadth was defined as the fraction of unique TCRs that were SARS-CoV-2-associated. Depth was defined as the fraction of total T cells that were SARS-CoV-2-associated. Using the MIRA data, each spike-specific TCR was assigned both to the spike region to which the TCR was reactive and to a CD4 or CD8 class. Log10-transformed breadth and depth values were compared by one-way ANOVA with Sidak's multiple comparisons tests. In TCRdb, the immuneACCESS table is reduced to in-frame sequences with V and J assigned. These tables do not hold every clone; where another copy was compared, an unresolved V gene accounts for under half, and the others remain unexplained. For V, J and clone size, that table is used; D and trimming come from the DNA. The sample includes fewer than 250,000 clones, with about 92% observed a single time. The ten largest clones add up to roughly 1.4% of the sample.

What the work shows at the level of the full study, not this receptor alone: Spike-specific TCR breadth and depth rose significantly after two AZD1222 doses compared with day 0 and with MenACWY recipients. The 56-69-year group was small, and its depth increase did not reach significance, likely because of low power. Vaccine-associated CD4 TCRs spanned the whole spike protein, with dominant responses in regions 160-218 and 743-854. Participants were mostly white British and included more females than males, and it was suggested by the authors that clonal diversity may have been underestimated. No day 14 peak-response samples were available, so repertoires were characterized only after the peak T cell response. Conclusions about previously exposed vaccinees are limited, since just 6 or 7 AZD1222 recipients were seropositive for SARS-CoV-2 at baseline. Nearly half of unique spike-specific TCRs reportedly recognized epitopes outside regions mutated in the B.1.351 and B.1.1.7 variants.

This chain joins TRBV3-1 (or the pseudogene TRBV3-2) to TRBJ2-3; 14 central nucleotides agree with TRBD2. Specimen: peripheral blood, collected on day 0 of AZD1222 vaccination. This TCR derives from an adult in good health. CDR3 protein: CASSREGTSGGTDTQYF. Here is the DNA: TGTGCCAGCAGCCGGGAGGGGACTAGCGGGGGAACAGATACGCAGTATTTT.